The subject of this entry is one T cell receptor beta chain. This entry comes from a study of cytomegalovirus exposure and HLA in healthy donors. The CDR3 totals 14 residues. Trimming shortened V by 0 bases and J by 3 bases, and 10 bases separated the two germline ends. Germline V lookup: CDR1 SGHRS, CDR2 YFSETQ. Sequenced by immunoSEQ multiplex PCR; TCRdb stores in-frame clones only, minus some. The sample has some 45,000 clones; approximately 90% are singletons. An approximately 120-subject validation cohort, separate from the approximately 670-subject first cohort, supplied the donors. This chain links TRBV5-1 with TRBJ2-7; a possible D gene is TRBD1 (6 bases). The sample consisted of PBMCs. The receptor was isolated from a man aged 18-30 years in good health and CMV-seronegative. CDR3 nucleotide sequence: TGCGCCAGCAGCTTGGACGACAGGCGCTACGAGCAGTACTTC. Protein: CASSLDDRRYEQYF.